A single sample gave rise to the 17 T cell receptor beta chains below, sequenced in a study of blood T cell repertoires in COVID-19. The data were produced by immunoSEQ multiplex PCR, yet TCRdb's version contains in-frame clones alone and is incomplete. Seen here are 250,000 or so clones, 80% to 85% observed once, and the top ten hold around 4%. Sample: peripheral blood. Receptors were obtained from a man in his 60s with acute or convalescent COVID-19.

The chain combines TRBV7-2 with TRBJ2-7; TRBD1 matches at 8 bases. V was pared by 4 bases and J by 4 bases, with 12 bases of the junction left unmatched. From germline, CDR1 is SGHTA and CDR2 FQGNSA. This CDR3 contains 16 residues. The chain's CDR3 is CASSSFRTGQLYEQYF. In nucleotides, the CDR3 is TGTGCCAGCAGCTCTTTTAGGACAGGGCAGTTGTACGAGCAGTACTTC.

V and J are TRBV27 and TRBJ1-2; no clear D gene. The V end was cut by 8 bases, the J end by 7 bases, with 20 bases between. Germline assignment: CDR1 MNHEY and CDR2 SMNVEV (reference sequence). The CDR3 sequence is 14 residues long. The CDR3 loop reads CASRKSETPLGYTF. In DNA form, the CDR3 reads TGTGCCAGCCGAAAGAGCGAGACCCCTCTTGGCTACACCTTC.

This clone was seen just once. J is TRBJ2-6 and V is TRBV18, with 10 bases matching TRBD2. The CDR3 loop spans 20 amino acids. Germline V lookup: CDR1 KGHSH, CDR2 LQKENI. J gave up 0 bases and V 0 bases, and 8 bases lay outside the gene matches. The DNA for the CDR3 is TGTGCCAGCTCACCACCGACTCTAGCGGGGGCCAACTCTGGGGCCAACGTCCTGACTTTC. As protein: CASSPPTLAGANSGANVLTF. The complete variable domain, with remaining parts taken from reference TRBV18 and TRBJ2-6, reads NAGVMQNPRHLVRRRGQEARLRCSPMKGHSHVYWYRQLPEEGLKFMVYLQKENIIDESGMPKERFSAEFPKEGPSILRIQQVVRGDSAAYFCASSPPTLAGANSGANVLTFGAGSRLTVL.

The V gene is TRBV5-4, the J gene TRBJ2-3, with 7 positions matching TRBD1. Germline loops: CDR1 SGHNT, CDR2 YYREEE (reference sequence). This CDR3 has 15 residues. The V and J ends lost 0 bases and 5 bases, in that order; junction bases with no gene match: 6. The CDR3 nucleotides are TGTGCCAGCAGCTTGGGAGGGGGCCGTCGAGATACGCAGTATTTT. Translated, it gives CASSLGGGRRDTQYF.

This clone showed up just once. V and J are TRBV18 and TRBJ1-1; D is unclear. Germline CDR1 and CDR2: KGHSH and LQKENI. V lost 7 bases to trimming and J lost 1 base, with 19 bases between them. This CDR3 spans 16 amino acids. The CDR3 nucleotides are TGTGCCAGCTTGGGTTTGAGGTTTGGGAGGAACACTGAAGCTTTCTTT. It is translated as CASLGLRFGRNTEAFF.

On this clone itself: Additional DNA sequences in this sample encode the identical CDR3. The chain links TRBV2 to TRBJ1-6, with D possibly matching TRBD1 (5 bases). V dropped 2 bases and J dropped 10 bases, with 9 bases sitting between them. Germline CDR1 is SNHLY and CDR2 is FYNNEI. The length of the CDR3 is 13 residues. Here the CDR3 reads CASSEQGNSPLHF. DNA of the CDR3: TGTGCCAGCAGTGAACAGGGAAACTCACCCCTCCACTTT. The full variable domain, with the rest looked up from reference TRBV2 and TRBJ1-6, is EPEVTQTPSHQVTQMGQEVILRCVPISNHLYFYWYRQILGQKVEFLVSFYNNEISEKSEIFDDQFSVERPDGSNFTLKIRSTKLEDSAMYFCASSEQGNSPLHFGNGTRLTVT.

The rearrangement joins TRBV3-1 (or the pseudogene TRBV3-2) to TRBJ2-1, with 12 bases fitting TRBD2. This CDR3 has 15 amino acids. The junction had 7 bases not matched to a gene; V was cut back by 5 bases and J by 8 bases. Germline CDR1 LGHDT, CDR2 YNNKEL (reference sequence). CDR3 sequence: CASSSSGGGEYEQFF. CDR3 sequence (DNA): TGTGCCAGCAGCTCTAGCGGGGGGGGCGAGTATGAGCAGTTCTTC.

The V call is TRBV25-1, the J call TRBJ1-1, with 7 bases matching TRBD1. Germline V gives CDR1 MGHDK, CDR2 SYGVNS. Unmatched junction bases numbered 8, after V lost 4 bases and J lost 0 bases. The CDR3 consists of 16 residues. The CDR3 DNA follows: TGTGCCAGCAGTGGATTGGAGGGGGCTCTGAACACTGAAGCTTTCTTT. Translated: CASSGLEGALNTEAFF.

CDR3 sequence reads: CASRRTGNYEQYF. CDR3 in DNA: TGTGCCAGCAGACGGACAGGGAACTACGAGCAGTACTTC. This chain uses TRBV27 with TRBJ2-7, with 8 bases that match TRBD1. The V and J ends lost 6 bases and 3 bases, in that order; junction bases with no gene match: 4. Germline V gene data show CDR1 as MNHEY and CDR2 as SMNVEV (reference sequence). There are 13 residues in the CDR3.

A word on this clone: The sample has other DNA sequences that encode this CDR3 too. The CDR3 DNA sequence: TGCGCCAGCAGTGAACAGGGGGCGGGAAACACCATATATTTT. It is translated as CASSEQGAGNTIYF. V and J are TRBV10-2 and TRBJ1-3; 9 bases line up with TRBD1. The CDR3 covers 14 residues. With 3 bases clipped from V and 4 bases from J, the junction kept 1 base outside the gene matches. Germline-derived CDR1 and CDR2 are WSHSY and SAAADI.

The chain combines TRBV19 with TRBJ1-2, with a possible D match to TRBD1 (5 bases). The CDR3 consists of 15 residues. With 1 base removed from V and 8 bases from J, the gap between germline ends came to 17 bases. CDR1 LNHDA and CDR2 SQIVND come from the germline V gene (reference sequence). In DNA, the CDR3 is TGTGCCAGTAGTATAGTTAGGGGCAACTCCCGGGGCTACACCTTC. Its protein product is CASSIVRGNSRGYTF.

Comment on this clone: At one boundary the junction diverges from the germline segment, which might be a read error. This sequence joins TRBV7-7 and TRBJ2-2; D is possibly TRBD2 (5 bases). The CDR3 is made up of 15 amino acids. The germline V gene encodes CDR1 SSHAT and CDR2 FNYEAQ (reference sequence). Here the CDR3 DNA reads TGTGCTAGCAGCCCCGTAGCGAGCGGTGGAGGGGAGCTGTTTTTT. It specifies CASSPVASGGGELFF.

The chain links TRBV3-1 (or the pseudogene TRBV3-2) to TRBJ1-3, with a weak D call TRBD1 (5 bases). This CDR3 region has 14 residues. Germline assignment: CDR1 LGHDT and CDR2 YNNKEL (reference sequence). V was shortened by 7 bases and J by 4 bases, with 14 bases between the two germline ends. The CDR3 coding sequence is TGTGCCAGCACCCGGGAGGGGTTCGGAAACACCATATATTTT. The encoded protein is CASTREGFGNTIYF.

This chain joins TRBV30 and TRBJ2-3, with D perhaps TRBD1 or TRBD2 (7 bases each). CDR3 length: 14 residues. Germline V gene data show CDR1 as GTSNPN and CDR2 as SVGIG (reference sequence). V lost 5 bases to trimming and J lost 0 bases, with 12 bases between them. The CDR3, as DNA: TGTGCCTGGGGGAGGGGGCTTAGCACAGATACGCAGTATTTT. This codes for CAWGRGLSTDTQYF. Filled out from reference TRBV30 and TRBJ2-3, the complete variable domain reads SQTIHQWPATLVQPVGSPLSLECTVEGTSNPNLYWYRQAAGRGLQLLFYSVGIGQISSEVPQNLSASRPQDRQFILSSKKLLLSDSGFYLCAWGRGLSTDTQYFGPGTRLTVL.

The chain employs TRBV6-5 and TRBJ2-7; D possibly corresponds to TRBD2 (5 bases). CDR1 and CDR2 from the germline V gene are MNHEY and SVGAGI. CDR3 length: 14 amino acids. Trimming stripped 0 bases from V and 2 bases from J, with 8 bases between. In DNA form, the CDR3 reads TGTGCCAGCAGTTACTCGGACTGGACCTACGAGCAGTACTTC. Its protein is CASSYSDWTYEQYF.

The V call is TRBV6-5, the J call TRBJ1-1, with 10 bases fitting TRBD1. Germline-derived CDR1 and CDR2 are MNHEY and SVGAGI. This CDR3 comprises 13 residues. V gave up 7 bases and J gave up 10 bases; unmatched junction bases: 9. The CDR3 protein is CASTPGQGRGAFF. In DNA form, the CDR3 reads TGTGCCAGCACCCCGGGACAGGGGCGCGGAGCTTTCTTT.

This rearrangement joins TRBV6-5 to TRBJ1-2, with D perhaps TRBD1 (6 bases). The CDR3 runs 13 residues. From germline, CDR1 is MNHEY and CDR2 SVGAGI. V gave up 7 bases and J gave up 6 bases, with 15 bases separating them. CDR3 in amino acids: CASIKDSFHGYTF. In nucleotides, the CDR3 is TGTGCCAGCATTAAGGACAGCTTTCATGGCTACACCTTC.